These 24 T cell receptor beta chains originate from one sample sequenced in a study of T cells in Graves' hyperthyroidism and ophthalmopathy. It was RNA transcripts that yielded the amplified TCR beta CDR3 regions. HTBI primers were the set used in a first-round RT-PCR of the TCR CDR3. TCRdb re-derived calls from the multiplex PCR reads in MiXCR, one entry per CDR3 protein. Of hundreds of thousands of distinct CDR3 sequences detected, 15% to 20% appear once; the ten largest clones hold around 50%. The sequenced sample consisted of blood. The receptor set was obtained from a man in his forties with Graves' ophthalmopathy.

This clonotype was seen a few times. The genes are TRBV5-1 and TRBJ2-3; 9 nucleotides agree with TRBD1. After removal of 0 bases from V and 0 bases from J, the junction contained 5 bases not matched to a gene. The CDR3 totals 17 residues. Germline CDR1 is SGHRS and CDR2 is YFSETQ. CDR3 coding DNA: TGCGCCAGCAGCTTGGGACAGGGGGTTCTAAGCACAGATACGCAGTATTTT. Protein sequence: CASSLGQGVLSTDTQYF.

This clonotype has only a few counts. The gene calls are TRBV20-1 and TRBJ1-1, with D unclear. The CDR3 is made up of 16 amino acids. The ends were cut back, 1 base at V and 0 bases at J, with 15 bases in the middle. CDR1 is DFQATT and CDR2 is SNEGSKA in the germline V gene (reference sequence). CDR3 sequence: CSARGPGRTMNTEAFF. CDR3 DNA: TGCAGTGCTAGAGGACCCGGACGGACCATGAACACTGAAGCTTTCTTT.

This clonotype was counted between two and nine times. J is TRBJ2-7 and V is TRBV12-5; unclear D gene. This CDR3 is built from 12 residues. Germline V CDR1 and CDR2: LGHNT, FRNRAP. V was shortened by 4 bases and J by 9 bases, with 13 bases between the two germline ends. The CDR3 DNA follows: TGTGCTAGTGGTTCCTTCCCGGAGCGGCAGTACTTC. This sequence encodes CASGSFPERQYF.

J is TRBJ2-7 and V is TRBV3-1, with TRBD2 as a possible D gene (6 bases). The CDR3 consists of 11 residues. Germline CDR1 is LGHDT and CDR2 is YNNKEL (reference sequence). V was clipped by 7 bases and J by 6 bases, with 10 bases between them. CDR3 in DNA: TGTGCCAGCACCGCGGGGCGCGAGCAGTACTTC. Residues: CASTAGREQYF.

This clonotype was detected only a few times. CDR3 DNA sequence: TGTGCCAGCAGTTCTTTTAGCCACGGCTATGGCTACACCTTC. Amino acid sequence: CASSSFSHGYGYTF. J is TRBJ1-2 and V is TRBV27; D is ambiguous. Germline CDR1 MNHEY, CDR2 SMNVEV (reference sequence). CDR3 length: 14 amino acids. V gave up 4 bases and J gave up 4 bases, with 13 bases separating them.

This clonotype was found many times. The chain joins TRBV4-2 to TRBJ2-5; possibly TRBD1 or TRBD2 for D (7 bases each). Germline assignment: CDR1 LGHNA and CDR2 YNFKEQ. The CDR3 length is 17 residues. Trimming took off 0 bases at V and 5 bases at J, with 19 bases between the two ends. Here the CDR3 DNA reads TGTGCCAGCAGCCAAGACATCGGGGAGGGGGCGTTGGAGACCCAGTACTTC. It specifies CASSQDIGEGALETQYF.

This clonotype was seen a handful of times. Here the CDR3 DNA reads TGTGCCTATTTAGCGGGAGCTGCCTACGAGCAGTACTTC. Protein sequence: CAYLAGAAYEQYF. The chain combines TRBV30 with TRBJ2-7, with 9 positions matching TRBD2. Germline values: CDR1 GTSNPN, CDR2 SVGIG (reference sequence). J lost 2 bases, V lost 7 bases, and 6 bases had no gene match. This CDR3 spans 13 amino acids.

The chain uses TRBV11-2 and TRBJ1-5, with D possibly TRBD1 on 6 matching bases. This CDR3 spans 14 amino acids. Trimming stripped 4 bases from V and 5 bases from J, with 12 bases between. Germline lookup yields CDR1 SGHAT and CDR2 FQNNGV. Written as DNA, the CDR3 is TGTGCCAGCAGCTCTTTTGGGGGCCATCAGCCCCAGCATTTT. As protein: CASSSFGGHQPQHF.

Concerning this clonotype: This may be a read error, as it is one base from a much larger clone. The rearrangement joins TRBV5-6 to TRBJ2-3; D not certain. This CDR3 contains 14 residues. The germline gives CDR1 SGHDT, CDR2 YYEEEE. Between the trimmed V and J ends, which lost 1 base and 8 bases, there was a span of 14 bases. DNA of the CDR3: TGTGCCAGCAGCTTGAGACCAAGGAAAGGTACGCAGTATTTT. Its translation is CASSLRPRKGTQYF.

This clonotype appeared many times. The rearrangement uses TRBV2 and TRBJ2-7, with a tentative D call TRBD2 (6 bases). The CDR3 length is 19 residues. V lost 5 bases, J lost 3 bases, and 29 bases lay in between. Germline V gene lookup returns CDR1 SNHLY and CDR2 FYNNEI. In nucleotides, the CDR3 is TGTGCCAGCAGTCCCCGATGGGGGGAAGTGTGGTCAGAAATCTACGAGCAGTACTTC. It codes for CASSPRWGEVWSEIYEQYF.

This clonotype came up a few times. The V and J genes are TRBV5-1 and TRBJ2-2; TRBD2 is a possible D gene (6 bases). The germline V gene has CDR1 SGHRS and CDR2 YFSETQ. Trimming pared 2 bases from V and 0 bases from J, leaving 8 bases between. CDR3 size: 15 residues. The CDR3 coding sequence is TGCGCCAGCAGCTTTCGGGGGACGAACACCGGGGAGCTGTTTTTT. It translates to CASSFRGTNTGELFF.

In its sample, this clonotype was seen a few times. The CDR3, as DNA: TGTGCCACCAGTGATTCGGGTGCAGGTTATAACTATGGCTACACCTTC. Amino acids: CATSDSGAGYNYGYTF. The V gene is TRBV24-1, the J gene TRBJ1-2; D ambiguous. The CDR3 has 16 residues. Germline values: CDR1 KGHDR, CDR2 SFDVKD. V was shortened by 2 bases and J by 1 base, with 13 bases between the two germline ends.

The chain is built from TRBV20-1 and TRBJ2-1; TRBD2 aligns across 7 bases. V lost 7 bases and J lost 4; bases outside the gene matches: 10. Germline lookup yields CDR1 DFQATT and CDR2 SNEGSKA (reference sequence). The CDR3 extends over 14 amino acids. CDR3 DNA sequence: TGCAGTGTTCCTTCATGGGGGGGTTACAATGAGCAGTTCTTC. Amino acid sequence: CSVPSWGGYNEQFF.

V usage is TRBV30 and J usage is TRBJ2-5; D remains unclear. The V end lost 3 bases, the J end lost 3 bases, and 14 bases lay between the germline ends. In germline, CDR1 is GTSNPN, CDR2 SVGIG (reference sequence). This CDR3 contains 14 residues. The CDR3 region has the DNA TGTGCCTGGAGCCTACAGCCCCGAGAAGAGACCCAGTACTTC. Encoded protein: CAWSLQPREETQYF.

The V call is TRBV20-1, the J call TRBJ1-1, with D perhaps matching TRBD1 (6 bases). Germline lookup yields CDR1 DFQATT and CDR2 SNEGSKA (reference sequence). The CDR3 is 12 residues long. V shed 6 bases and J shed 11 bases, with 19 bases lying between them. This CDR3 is CSAAAGASLAFF. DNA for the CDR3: TGCAGTGCGGCAGCGGGGGCCTCGCTGGCTTTCTTT.

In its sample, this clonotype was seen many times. The CDR3 region is CAGREKGKDTQYF. DNA of the CDR3: TGTGCCGGTCGGGAGAAAGGGAAGGATACGCAGTATTTT. The chain carries TRBV2 and TRBJ2-3, with a tentative D call TRBD2 (6 bases). CDR1 SNHLY and CDR2 FYNNEI come from the germline V gene. V lost 11 bases and J 6 bases, leaving 18 bases between the germline ends. The CDR3 consists of 13 residues.

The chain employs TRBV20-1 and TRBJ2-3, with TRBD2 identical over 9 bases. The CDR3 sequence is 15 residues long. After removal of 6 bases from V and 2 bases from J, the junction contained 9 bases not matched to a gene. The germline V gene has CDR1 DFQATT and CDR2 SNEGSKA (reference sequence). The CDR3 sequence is CSADKIAGVTDTQYF. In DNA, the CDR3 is TGCAGTGCCGACAAAATAGCGGGGGTCACAGATACGCAGTATTTT.

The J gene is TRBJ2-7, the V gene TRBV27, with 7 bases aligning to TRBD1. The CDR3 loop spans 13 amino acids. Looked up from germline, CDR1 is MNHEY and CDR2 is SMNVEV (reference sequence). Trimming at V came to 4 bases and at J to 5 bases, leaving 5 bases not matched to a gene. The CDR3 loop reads CASSSYRGHEQYF. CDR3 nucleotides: TGTGCCAGCAGTTCCTACAGGGGCCACGAGCAGTACTTC.

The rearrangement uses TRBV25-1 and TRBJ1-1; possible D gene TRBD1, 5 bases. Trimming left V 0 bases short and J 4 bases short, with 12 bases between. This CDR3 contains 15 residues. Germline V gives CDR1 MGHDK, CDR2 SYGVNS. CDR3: CASSEYSVGGTEAFF. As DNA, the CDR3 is TGTGCCAGCAGTGAATACTCCGTGGGGGGCACTGAAGCTTTCTTT. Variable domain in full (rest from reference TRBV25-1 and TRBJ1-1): EADIYQTPRYLVIGTGKKITLECSQTMGHDKMYWYQQDPGMELHLIHYSYGVNSTEKGDLSSESTVSRIRTEHFPLTLESARPSHTSQYLCASSEYSVGGTEAFFGQGTRLTVV.

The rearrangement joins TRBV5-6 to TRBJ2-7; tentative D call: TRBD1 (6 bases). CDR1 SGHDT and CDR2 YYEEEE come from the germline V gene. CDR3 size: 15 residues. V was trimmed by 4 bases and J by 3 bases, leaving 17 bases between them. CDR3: CASSTRQDLFYEQYF. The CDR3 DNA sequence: TGTGCCAGCAGCACCCGACAGGACCTATTCTACGAGCAGTACTTC.

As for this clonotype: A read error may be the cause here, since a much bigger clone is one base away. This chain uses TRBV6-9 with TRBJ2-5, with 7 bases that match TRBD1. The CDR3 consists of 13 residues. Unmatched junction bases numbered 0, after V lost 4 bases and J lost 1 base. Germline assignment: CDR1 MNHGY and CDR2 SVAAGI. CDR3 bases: TGTGCCAGCAGTTGGGACAGCCAAGAGACCCAGTACTTC. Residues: CASSWDSQETQYF.

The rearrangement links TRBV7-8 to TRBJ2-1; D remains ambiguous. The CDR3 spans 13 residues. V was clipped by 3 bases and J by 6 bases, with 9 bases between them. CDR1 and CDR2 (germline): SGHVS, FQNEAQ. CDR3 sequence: CASSFNYRNEQFF. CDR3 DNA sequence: TGTGCCAGCAGCTTTAATTACCGCAATGAGCAGTTCTTC.

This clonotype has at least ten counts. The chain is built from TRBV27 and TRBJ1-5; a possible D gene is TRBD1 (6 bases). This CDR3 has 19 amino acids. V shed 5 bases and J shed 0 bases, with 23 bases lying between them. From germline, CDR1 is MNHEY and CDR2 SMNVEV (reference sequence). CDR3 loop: CASSTSDRSATHSNQPQHF. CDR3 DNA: TGTGCCAGCAGTACCTCTGACAGGTCCGCCACTCATAGCAATCAGCCCCAGCATTTT.

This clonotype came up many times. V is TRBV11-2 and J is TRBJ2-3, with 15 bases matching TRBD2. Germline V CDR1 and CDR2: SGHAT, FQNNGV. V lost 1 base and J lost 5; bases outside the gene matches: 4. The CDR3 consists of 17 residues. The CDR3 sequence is CASSLGRGLAGGDTQYF. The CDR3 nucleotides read TGTGCCAGCAGCTTAGGGCGGGGACTAGCGGGGGGAGATACGCAGTATTTT.